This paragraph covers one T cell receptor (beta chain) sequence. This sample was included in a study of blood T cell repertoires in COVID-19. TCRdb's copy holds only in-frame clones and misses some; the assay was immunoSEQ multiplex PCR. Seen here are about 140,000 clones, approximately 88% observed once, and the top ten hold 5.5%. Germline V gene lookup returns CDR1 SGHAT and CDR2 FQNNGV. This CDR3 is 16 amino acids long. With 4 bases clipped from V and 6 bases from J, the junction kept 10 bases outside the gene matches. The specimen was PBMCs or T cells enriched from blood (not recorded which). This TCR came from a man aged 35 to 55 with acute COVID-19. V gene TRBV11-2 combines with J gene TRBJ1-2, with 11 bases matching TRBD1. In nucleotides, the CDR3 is TGTGCCAGCAGCTCGAGTGGGACAGGGGGAAGGGATGGCTACACCTTC. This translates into CASSSSGTGGRDGYTF.